The next 31 T cell receptor beta chains were all read from a single sample in a study of glioma-infiltrating T cells after dendritic cell vaccination. Sequenced by immunoSEQ multiplex PCR; TCRdb stores in-frame clones only, minus some. The table records roughly 56,000 clones, about 85% of them present only once. Stated time point: after dendritic cell vaccination, including at tumor progression/relapse. The source material was blood, sampled after dendritic cell vaccination. The receptors come from a human donor with glioblastoma.

J is TRBJ2-3 and V is TRBV13; 9 bases align to TRBD2. The V segment lost 2 bases and the J segment 8 bases; nucleotides outside the gene matches: 8. The CDR3 length is 15 residues. Germline assignment: CDR1 PRHDT and CDR2 FYEKMQ (reference sequence). The CDR3 DNA follows: TGTGCCAGCAGCTTAAAGGGCGGGGGGGCGTTTACGCAGTATTTT. This encodes CASSLKGGGAFTQYF.

This clone appeared a few times. The chain recombines TRBV10-2 with TRBJ2-4; 8 nucleotides line up with TRBD1. CDR3 size: 17 residues. J lost 1 base, V lost 6 bases, and 11 bases had no gene match. Germline CDR1 WSHSY, CDR2 SAAADI. The CDR3 sequence: CASRQGESTEAKNIQYF. The CDR3 DNA reads as TGCGCCAGCAGACAGGGGGAGAGTACGGAGGCCAAAAACATTCAGTACTTC.

This clone has more than one count but fewer than ten. This chain uses TRBV4-3 with TRBJ2-2; no clear D. The CDR3 length is 18 residues. Trimming cost V 0 bases and J 2 bases, with 16 bases left between them. CDR1 is LGHNA, CDR2 YSLEER, per germline. Written as DNA, the CDR3 is TGCGCCAGCAGCCAAGATATTCCCCGTCTAGTAAACACCGGGGAGCTGTTTTTT. Protein sequence: CASSQDIPRLVNTGELFF.

This clone was seen ten or more times. The chain carries TRBV7-9 and TRBJ1-4; D unclear. Looked up from germline, CDR1 is SEHNR and CDR2 is FQNEAQ (reference sequence). The V end lost 4 bases, the J end lost 0 bases, and 9 bases lay between the germline ends. The CDR3 length is 15 residues. CDR3 bases: TGTGCCAGCAGCTCGGGTGGGTCAACTAATGAAAAACTGTTTTTT. Translation: CASSSGGSTNEKLFF.

This clone showed up just once. CDR3 region: CASSVDSGSTEAFF. In nucleotides, the CDR3 is TGTGCCAGCAGCGTAGACAGTGGATCCACTGAAGCTTTCTTT. This rearrangement joins TRBV9 to TRBJ1-1; D unresolved. In germline, CDR1 is SGDLS, CDR2 YYNGEE. The CDR3 sequence is 14 residues long. V gave up 0 bases and J gave up 4 bases, with 10 bases separating them.

This clone was observed once. This chain uses TRBV7-2 with TRBJ2-3, with a tentative D call TRBD2 (7 bases). Trimming shortened V by 3 bases and J by 5 bases, and 15 bases separated the two germline ends. This CDR3 comprises 15 residues. Germline V CDR1 and CDR2: SGHTA, FQGNSA. The CDR3 reads CASSFGGGAQDTQYF. As DNA, the CDR3 is TGTGCCAGCAGCTTCGGAGGGGGGGCACAAGATACGCAGTATTTT.

The chain employs TRBV9 and TRBJ1-1, with TRBD1 matching 7 bases. The CDR3 runs 14 residues. Germline V gene sequence: CDR1 SGDLS, CDR2 YYNGEE. V was clipped by 4 bases and J by 5 bases; unmatched bases: 8. This CDR3 is CASSKTGLSTEAFF. The CDR3 DNA is TGTGCCAGCAGCAAGACAGGGTTATCAACTGAAGCTTTCTTT.

The rearrangement joins TRBV7-3 to TRBJ1-1, with D perhaps matching TRBD1 (5 bases). Trimming cost V 5 bases and J 0 bases, with 7 bases left between them. Looked up from germline, CDR1 is SGHTA and CDR2 is FQGTGA. There are 13 residues in the CDR3. CDR3 nucleotide sequence: TGTGCCAGCAGCAAACAGGTGAACACTGAAGCTTTCTTT. It encodes CASSKQVNTEAFF. Supplemented by reference TRBV7-3 and TRBJ1-1, the full variable domain reads GAGVSQTPSNKVTEKGKYVELRCDPISGHTALYWYRQSLGQGPEFLIYFQGTGAADDSGLPNDRFFAVRPEGSVSTLKIQRTERGDSAVYLCASSKQVNTEAFFGQGTRLTVV.

The gene calls are TRBV2 and TRBJ2-3; D not certain. The CDR3 contains 12 residues. The V end was cut by 6 bases, the J end by 2 bases, with 6 bases between. In germline, CDR1 is SNHLY, CDR2 FYNNEI. DNA for the CDR3: TGTGCCAGCAGCCCTTCCACAGATACGCAGTATTTT. Protein sequence: CASSPSTDTQYF.

The chain has TRBV5-6 and TRBJ1-1; possibly TRBD1 for D (5 bases). Looked up from germline, CDR1 is SGHDT and CDR2 is YYEEEE. The CDR3 loop spans 13 amino acids. Trimming shortened V by 0 bases and J by 4 bases, and 7 bases separated the two germline ends. CDR3 region: CASSLGGGTEAFF. CDR3 DNA sequence: TGTGCCAGCAGCTTGGGGGGGGGCACTGAAGCTTTCTTT. Filled out from reference TRBV5-6 and TRBJ1-1, the complete variable domain reads DAGVTQSPTHLIKTRGQQVTLRCSPKSGHDTVSWYQQALGQGPQFIFQYYEEEERQRGNFPDRFSGHQFPNYSSELNVNALLLGDSALYLCASSLGGGTEAFFGQGTRLTVV.

CDR3 nucleotides: TGTGCCTGGAGTAAATTTAACTCTGGGGCCAACGTCCTGACTTTC. Its translation: CAWSKFNSGANVLTF. This chain links TRBV30 with TRBJ2-6; D unresolved. Trimming stripped 2 bases from V and 0 bases from J, with 8 bases between. Looked up from germline, CDR1 is GTSNPN and CDR2 is SVGIG (reference sequence). The CDR3 extends over 15 amino acids.

V gene TRBV11-1 combines with J gene TRBJ2-4; 8 bases line up with TRBD2. Germline V CDR1 and CDR2: SGHAT, FQDESV (reference sequence). Trimming at V came to 3 bases and at J to 7 bases, leaving 5 bases not matched to a gene. CDR3 length: 14 residues. The CDR3 region is CASSLAGGANIQYF. For the CDR3, the DNA is TGTGCCAGCAGCTTGGCGGGGGGCGCGAACATTCAGTACTTC. The entire variable domain, with the rest obtained from reference TRBV11-1 and TRBJ2-4, is as follows: EAEVAQSPRYKITEKSQAVAFWCDPISGHATLYWYRQILGQGPELLVQFQDESVVDDSQLPKDRFSAERLKGVDSTLKIQPAELGDSAMYLCASSLAGGANIQYFGAGTRLSVL.

In this sample, this clone turned up a few times. The chain joins TRBV5-4 to TRBJ2-3; 10 bases map to TRBD1. The CDR3 totals 15 residues. Germline CDR1 reads SGHNT; CDR2 reads YYREEE (reference sequence). V lost 2 bases, J lost 2 bases, and 2 bases stayed unmatched. The CDR3, as DNA: TGTGCCAGCAGCTTAGGGACAGGGGACACAGATACGCAGTATTTT. This codes for CASSLGTGDTDTQYF.

This chain joins TRBV10-3 and TRBJ2-4; TRBD2 matches at 8 bases. The germline V gene encodes CDR1 ENHRY and CDR2 SYGVKD. The ends lost 5 bases at V and 6 bases at J; junction bases unmatched: 12. The length of the CDR3 is 16 residues. The CDR3 protein is CAISPGLAPLGNIQYF. CDR3 nucleotides: TGTGCCATCAGTCCCGGACTAGCACCTCTGGGAAACATTCAGTACTTC.

A few counts support this clone. The chain uses TRBV19 and TRBJ2-7, with a possible D match to TRBD1 (6 bases). Germline V lookup: CDR1 LNHDA, CDR2 SQIVND (reference sequence). The CDR3 has 13 amino acids. V dropped 3 bases and J dropped 4 bases, with 10 bases sitting between them. CDR3 nucleotide sequence: TGTGCCAGTAGTATCCGCAGGGGTTACGAGCAGTACTTC. Translation gives CASSIRRGYEQYF.

Here the CDR3 DNA reads TGTGCCAGCAGCGACAGGATAAGCGGTAATCAGCCCCAGCATTTT. As protein: CASSDRISGNQPQHF. The J gene is TRBJ1-5, the V gene TRBV6-6, with D possibly being TRBD1 (6 bases). The germline gives CDR1 MNHNY, CDR2 SVGAGI (reference sequence). The CDR3 runs 15 residues. V was shortened by 6 bases and J by 4 bases, with 16 bases between the two germline ends.

This clone was seen ten or more times. The chain carries TRBV27 and TRBJ2-7; 8 nucleotides agree with TRBD1. With V trimmed by 3 bases and J by 6 bases, 7 bases remained unmatched. The CDR3 sequence is 14 residues long. Germline V CDR1 and CDR2: MNHEY, SMNVEV (reference sequence). DNA of the CDR3: TGTGCCAGCAGTTTTCGACAGGGGTCTAGCGAGCAGTACTTC. Amino acids: CASSFRQGSSEQYF.

The chain recombines TRBV4-3 with TRBJ2-3, with D maybe TRBD2 (5 bases). The V end was cut by 0 bases, the J end by 2 bases, with 9 bases between. Germline lookup yields CDR1 LGHNA and CDR2 YSLEER. CDR3 length: 15 amino acids. The DNA of the CDR3 is TGCGCCAGCAGCCAAGAGCCTCTAGCCACAGATACGCAGTATTTT. Translating it yields CASSQEPLATDTQYF.

The gene calls are TRBV15 and TRBJ2-7; TRBD1 matches 9 bases. CDR3 length: 13 residues. Trimming removed 6 bases from V and 5 bases from J; junction bases left unmatched: 5. Germline V gene data show CDR1 as LNHNV and CDR2 as YYDKDF (reference sequence). CDR3 sequence (DNA): TGTGCCACCAGTTTGGACAGGGGTCACGAGCAGTACTTC. Translated: CATSLDRGHEQYF.

The chain employs TRBV19 and TRBJ2-6; possibly TRBD1 for D (6 bases). Germline CDR1 is LNHDA and CDR2 is SQIVND (reference sequence). The CDR3 is made up of 16 amino acids. Trimming pared 7 bases from V and 2 bases from J, leaving 15 bases between. In DNA, the CDR3 is TGTGCCAGTACTCCCGAGGGGGTAACTGGGGCCAACGTCCTGACTTTC. Translating it yields CASTPEGVTGANVLTF.

The CDR3: CASSLDPQGIYEQYF. The CDR3, as DNA: TGTGCCAGCAGCTTAGACCCACAGGGGATCTACGAGCAGTACTTC. The chain carries TRBV11-2 and TRBJ2-7; 7 positions match TRBD1. Germline assignment: CDR1 SGHAT and CDR2 FQNNGV. Trimming cost V 0 bases and J 3 bases; bases outside gene matches: 5. This CDR3 region has 15 residues.

Notes on this clone: This CDR3 is also generated by other DNA sequences in the sample. The rearrangement links TRBV30 to TRBJ2-5; 8 bases are shared with TRBD2. This CDR3 has 15 residues. J lost 4 bases, V lost 0 bases, and 7 bases had no gene match. In germline, CDR1 is GTSNPN, CDR2 SVGIG (reference sequence). CDR3 sequence: CAWSVPAGVSETQYF. CDR3 sequence (DNA): TGTGCCTGGAGTGTACCAGCGGGGGTATCAGAGACCCAGTACTTC.

The chain links TRBV6-6 to TRBJ2-7; D gene ambiguous. V shed 7 bases and J shed 0 bases, with 19 bases lying between them. CDR1 MNHNY and CDR2 SVGAGI come from the germline V gene (reference sequence). This CDR3 is 16 amino acids long. The CDR3 region has the DNA TGTGCCAGCAACCAAGCCCCCCGTACCCCCTCCTACGAGCAGTACTTC. It translates to CASNQAPRTPSYEQYF.

The rearrangement joins TRBV9 to TRBJ2-2; D unclear. V lost 0 bases and J 2 bases, leaving 8 bases between the germline ends. This CDR3 contains 15 residues. Per germline, CDR1 SGDLS and CDR2 YYNGEE. The CDR3 DNA reads TGTGCCAGCAGCGTAGGGAGCGAAAACACCGGGGAGCTGTTTTTT. It translates to CASSVGSENTGELFF.

The rearrangement uses TRBV7-2 and TRBJ2-4; the D gene is possibly TRBD2 (5 bases). V shed 4 bases and J shed 7 bases, with 11 bases lying between them. The germline V gene has CDR1 SGHTA and CDR2 FQGNSA. The CDR3 is made up of 13 amino acids. CDR3 in DNA: TGTGCCAGCAGCTCAGCGGACTGGAACATTCAGTACTTC. Residues: CASSSADWNIQYF.

This sequence joins TRBV5-1 and TRBJ1-1; 7 positions agree with TRBD1. The V gene's germline CDR1 is SGHRS and CDR2 YFSETQ. The CDR3 covers 17 residues. With 2 bases clipped from V and 4 bases from J, the junction kept 14 bases outside the gene matches. CDR3 sequence reads: CASSLTGAPTRGTEAFF. The CDR3 region has the DNA TGCGCCAGCAGCTTAACAGGGGCTCCAACCCGAGGCACTGAAGCTTTCTTT.

V usage is TRBV10-3 and J usage is TRBJ1-5, with 8 bases identical to TRBD1. CDR1 and CDR2 from the germline V gene are ENHRY and SYGVKD. V was pared by 9 bases and J by 5 bases, with 6 bases of the junction left unmatched. The CDR3 contains 13 residues. The CDR3 DNA reads as TGTGCCATTGGAGGACAGGGCCATCAGCCCCAGCATTTT. It is translated as CAIGGQGHQPQHF.

The rearrangement joins TRBV7-2 to TRBJ2-5; a weak D match, TRBD2 (5 bases). Germline V gene sequence: CDR1 SGHTA, CDR2 FQGNSA. Trimming took off 0 bases at V and 7 bases at J, with 9 bases between the two ends. The CDR3 totals 13 residues. DNA of the CDR3: TGTGCCAGCAGCTTAGCGGTCGAGGGGACCCAGTACTTC. This encodes CASSLAVEGTQYF.

The V gene is TRBV7-6, the J gene TRBJ2-7; 9 nucleotides agree with TRBD1. Germline CDR1 and CDR2: SGHVS and FNYEAQ. V was clipped by 5 bases and J by 3 bases; unmatched bases: 8. CDR3 length equals 15 residues. DNA of the CDR3: TGTGCCAGCAGCACACACAGGGGGCAGGGCTACGAGCAGTACTTC. It specifies CASSTHRGQGYEQYF.

The chain has TRBV7-9 and TRBJ2-3; 11 positions agree with TRBD2. Per the germline V gene, CDR1 is SEHNR and CDR2 is FQNEAQ (reference sequence). The CDR3 runs to 15 residues. V trimming: 5 bases; J trimming: 2 bases; junction bases outside the gene matches: 3. This CDR3 reads CASSPSGGFTDTQYF. Written as DNA, the CDR3 is TGTGCCAGCAGCCCTAGCGGGGGGTTCACAGATACGCAGTATTTT.

The chain couples TRBV5-1 to TRBJ1-1, with 8 nucleotides matching TRBD1. Trimming at V came to 2 bases and at J to 4 bases, leaving 1 base not matched to a gene. The CDR3 is 13 residues long. CDR1 is SGHRS, CDR2 YFSETQ, per germline. In DNA, the CDR3 is TGCGCCAGCAGCTTTACAGGGGGCACTGAAGCTTTCTTT. This gives the protein CASSFTGGTEAFF.